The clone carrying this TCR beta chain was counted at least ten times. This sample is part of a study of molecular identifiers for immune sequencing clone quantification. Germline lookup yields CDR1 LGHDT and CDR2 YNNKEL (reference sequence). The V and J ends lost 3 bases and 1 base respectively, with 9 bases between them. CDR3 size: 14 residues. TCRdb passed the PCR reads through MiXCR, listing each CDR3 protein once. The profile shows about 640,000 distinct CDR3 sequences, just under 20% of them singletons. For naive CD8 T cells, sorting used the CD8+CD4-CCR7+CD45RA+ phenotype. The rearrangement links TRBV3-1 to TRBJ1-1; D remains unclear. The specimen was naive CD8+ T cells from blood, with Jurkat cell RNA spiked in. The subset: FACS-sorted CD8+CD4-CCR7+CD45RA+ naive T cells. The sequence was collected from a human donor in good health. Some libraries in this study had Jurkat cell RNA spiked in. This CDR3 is CASSQFGRNTEAFF. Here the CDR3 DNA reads TGTGCCAGCAGCCAGTTTGGACGGAACACTGAAGCTTTCTTT.